This T cell receptor (beta chain) comes out of a study of human T cells and chemical hapten exposure. In its sample, this clonotype was seen a few times. What it recognizes is unknown. Trimming pared 1 base from V and 11 bases from J, leaving 11 bases between. The CDR3 covers 13 residues. Via MiXCR, TCRdb re-called the RACE reads, giving one row per CDR3 protein. The table shows tens of thousands of distinct CDR3 sequences, with about 10% occurring only once. Study-wide results and caveats: Sensitization with DPC brought no change to TCRs above 1 in 1000 in frequency.

The time point denotes: patch test 1, 2 weeks after DPC sensitization. Treatment in this sample: therapeutic diphenylcyclopropenone sensitization with weekly scalp DPC. The source was whole blood, collected in connection with sensitization to the hapten diphenylcyclopropenone (DPC). The rearrangement links TRBV12-3 or TRBV12-4 to TRBJ1-4; D remains unclear. This receptor was identified in a woman in her forties or fifties with alopecia areata. Some clones in this sample may be carry-over from other donors' samples. The CDR3 sequence: CASSLGGVRKLFF. The CDR3, as DNA: TGTGCCAGCAGTTTAGGGGGAGTGAGGAAACTGTTTTTT.